This T cell receptor beta chain derives from a study of T-cell memory formation after mild COVID-19. One entry per CDR3 protein, called by TCRdb with MiXCR from the 5' RACE reads. The table lists 85,000 to 130,000 distinct CDR3 sequences, about 18% of them singletons. Germline loops: CDR1 LGHNA, CDR2 YSLEER. The CDR3 covers 17 residues. The V segment lost 0 bases and the J segment 1 base; nucleotides outside the gene matches: 6. The chain has TRBV4-3 and TRBJ2-1, with 7 bases lining up with TRBD2. This clonotype was sampled from an adult woman who had mild COVID-19 (a few samples of this study predate the infection). Cell type and time point are not known. Material: PBMCs or a T cell subset sorted from them (not recorded which). CDR3 sequence reads: CASSQDVPGGSYNEQFF. CDR3 sequence (DNA): TGCGCCAGCAGCCAAGATGTGCCGGGAGGTTCCTACAATGAGCAGTTCTTC.